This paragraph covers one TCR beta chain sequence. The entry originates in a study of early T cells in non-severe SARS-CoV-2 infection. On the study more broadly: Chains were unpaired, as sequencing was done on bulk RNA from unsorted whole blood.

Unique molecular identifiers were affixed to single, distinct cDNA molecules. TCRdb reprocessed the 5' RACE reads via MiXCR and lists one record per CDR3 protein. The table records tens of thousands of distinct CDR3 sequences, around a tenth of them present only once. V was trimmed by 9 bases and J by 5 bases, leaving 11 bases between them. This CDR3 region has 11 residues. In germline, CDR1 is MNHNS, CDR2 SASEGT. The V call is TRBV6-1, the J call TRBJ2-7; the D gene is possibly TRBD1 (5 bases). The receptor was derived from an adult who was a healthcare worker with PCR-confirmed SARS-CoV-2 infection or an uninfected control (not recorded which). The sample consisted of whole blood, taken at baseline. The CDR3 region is CASSDTNEQYF. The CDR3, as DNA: TGTGCCAGTTCGGACACCAACGAGCAGTACTTC.